The present TCR beta chain was sequenced within a study of blood T cell repertoires in COVID-19. Study-level information: The cDNA or gDNA used as material had been derived from T cells, B-cell-depleted T cells, or PBMCs.

Seattle's cohort entered during active infection and was followed longitudinally. V lost 5 bases to trimming and J lost 7 bases, with 19 bases between them. Germline V gives CDR1 SGHRS, CDR2 YFSETQ. This CDR3 comprises 15 residues. In the authors' methods: Estimation of nucleated cell counts relied on the amplification of reference gene primers. Generated by immunoSEQ multiplex PCR, the TCRdb table keeps only in-frame clones and is missing some. The V and J calls and the clone size are those of that table, but D and trimming were determined from the DNA. The sample lists around 300,000 clones; more than 85% were seen once.

Sequences were obtained from peripheral blood. The chain joins TRBV5-1 to TRBJ2-1, with D perhaps matching TRBD1 (6 bases). This TCR came from a young woman with COVID-19, enrolled during active disease. CDR3 in amino acids: CASRYRADPRNEQFF. CDR3 nucleotides: TGCGCCAGCAGATACAGGGCCGATCCTAGAAATGAGCAGTTCTTC.